This T cell receptor (beta chain) appears in the sequencing data of a study of T cell responses to AZD1222 COVID-19 vaccine (dated by TCRdb to the early 2020s). At the level of the whole study: A total of 230 to 250 trial participants underwent TCR sequencing, of whom about 200 had received two doses of AZD1222 and 26 had received two doses of the MenACWY control vaccine. Trial participants were enrolled into age subgroups of 18-55, 56-69 and 70-plus years, which contained about 150, 27 and 61 TCR-sequenced participants, respectively.

Study-wide conclusions, independent of this receptor: Epitopes outside the regions mutated in the B.1.351 and B.1.1.7 variants were reportedly recognized by nearly half of the unique spike-specific TCRs. A significant rise in spike-specific TCR breadth and depth was observed after two AZD1222 doses relative to day 0 and relative to MenACWY recipients. Participants were mostly white British and included more females than males, and it was suggested by the authors that clonal diversity may have been underestimated. Because no samples from the day 14 peak response were available, repertoires could be characterized only after the peak T cell response. Conclusions about previously exposed vaccinees are limited, since just five to seven AZD1222 recipients were seropositive for SARS-CoV-2 at baseline. The whole spike protein was spanned by vaccine-associated CD4 TCRs, and dominant responses were seen in regions 160-218 and 743-854. In the small 56-69-year group, the increase in depth fell short of significance, most likely because of low power.

As concerns this clone: No antigen is known for it. No base quality values were provided; no much bigger clone lies one nucleotide off.

The CDR3 regions of human TCRbeta chains were subjected to immunosequencing. As for the original processing: Repertoire TCRs were matched against a reference library of SARS-CoV-2-specific TCRs generated with the MIRA antigen-specificity platform. Breadth meant the fraction of unique TCRs that were SARS-CoV-2-associated, whereas depth meant the fraction of total T cells that were SARS-CoV-2-associated. Each spike-specific TCR was assigned to its reactive spike region and to a CD4 or CD8 class using the MIRA data. Log10-transformed breadth and depth values were compared by one-way ANOVA with Sidak's multiple comparisons tests. Not all clones reach the TCRdb copy of this immuneACCESS table, which keeps in-frame sequences only. Checked studies attribute under half of the gap to unresolved V genes and leave the rest unexplained. That table supplies the V and J calls and clone size; D and trimming were determined from the DNA. Counted in this sample were 75,000 to 85,000 clones; approximately 88% of them appeared once. The top ten constitute around 10% of the sample.

The CDR3 goes from the cysteine to the phenylalanine over 13 residues. Solely the CDR3 DNA is kept, with 39 bases framed from the first base. Looking up the germline V gene yields CDR1 SGHTA and CDR2 FQGNSA. The germline ends are 10 bases apart after V is trimmed by 2 bases and J by 11 bases. The sample's time point label, decoded: about 28 days (+/-7) after the second vaccine dose. AZD1222 recipients with second doses at about 4 weeks or about 12 weeks were pooled, because spike-specific TCR depth and breadth did not differ between schedules. The vaccinee samples were drawn from two UK trials, COV001 and COV002, one of which was a single-blind randomized controlled phase 2/3 trial testing AZD1222 (ChAdOx1 nCoV-19) in healthy adults. For TCRbeta chain sequencing, PBMC samples were collected from trial participants at day 0 and at day 28 after the second dose.

The source material was peripheral blood, sampled 28 days after the second AZD1222 dose. The receptor's source is an adult who received the AZD1222 COVID-19 vaccine. The sequence joins TRBV7-2 to TRBJ1-6, with the identity of the D gene unclear. The CDR3 sequence is CASSLQAVAPLHF. DNA sequence: TGTGCCAGCAGCTTACAAGCAGTCGCACCCCTCCACTTT. Supplemented by the reference TRBV7-2 and TRBJ1-6 proteins around the CDR3, the complete variable domain is GAGVSQSPSNKVTEKGKDVELRCDPISGHTALYWYRQSLGQGLEFLIYFQGNSAPDKSGLPSDRFSAERTGGSVSTLTIQRTQQEDSAVYLCASSLQAVAPLHFGNGTRLTVT.